These 3 T cell receptor beta chains were sequenced from one sample in a study of identical twins. TCRdb re-analysed the 5' RACE reads in MiXCR, keeping a single row per CDR3 protein. This table has 400,000 to 650,000 distinct CDR3 sequences, roughly a fifth appearing once. This same sample was also part of a study on T cells expressing NK-cell markers.

The sequenced sample was CD4+ T cells sorted from blood. The receptors here all came from a woman aged 18-29 years in good health.

V is TRBV11-2 and J is TRBJ2-2, with D unresolved. Germline V gives CDR1 SGHAT, CDR2 FQNNGV. The length of the CDR3 is 15 residues. The V and J ends lost 1 base and 3 bases respectively, with 9 bases between them. The CDR3 nucleotides read TGTGCCAGCAGCTTAGGTTTGGTATACACCGGGGAGCTGTTTTTT. The encoded protein is CASSLGLVYTGELFF.

The chain couples TRBV3-1 to TRBJ2-4; perhaps TRBD2 as D (6 bases). This CDR3 is built from 13 residues. The V end was cut by 5 bases, the J end by 8 bases, with 13 bases between. CDR1 is LGHDT and CDR2 is YNNKEL in the germline V gene (reference sequence). Here the CDR3 reads CASSSRRGDIQYF. The CDR3 DNA reads as TGTGCCAGCAGCTCGAGGCGGGGCGACATTCAGTACTTC. Based on the CDR3 plus reference TRBV3-1 and TRBJ2-4, the full variable domain is DTAVSQTPKYLVTQMGNDKSIKCEQNLGHDTMYWYKQDSKKFLKIMFSYNNKELIINETVPNRFSPKSPDKAHLNLHINSLELGDSAVYFCASSSRRGDIQYFGAGTRLSVL.

The chain couples TRBV7-2 to TRBJ2-7; 10 bases fit TRBD2. In germline, CDR1 is SGHTA, CDR2 FQGNSA. V lost 1 base to trimming and J lost 5 bases; unmatched junction nucleotides: 5. There are 15 residues in the CDR3. The CDR3 nucleotides read TGTGCCAGCAGCTTAGTTAGGACTAGCGGTCACGAGCAGTACTTC. Residues: CASSLVRTSGHEQYF.